The 25 T cell receptor beta chains below come from one sample, sequenced in a study of blood T cell repertoires in COVID-19. Produced via immunoSEQ multiplex PCR; TCRdb's table is partial and in-frame only. Of approximately 72,000 clones listed, about nine tenths are singletons. Material: peripheral blood. The receptor set was obtained from a man between 60 and 75 years old with acute or convalescent COVID-19.

This sequence joins TRBV9 and TRBJ1-2, with TRBD1 identical over 8 bases. The CDR3 loop spans 13 amino acids. After removal of 1 base from V and 7 bases from J, the junction contained 3 bases not matched to a gene. Looked up from germline, CDR1 is SGDLS and CDR2 is YYNGEE. CDR3 in DNA: TGTGCCAGCAGCGTACGTACAGGGGGTGGCTACACCTTC. It specifies CASSVRTGGGYTF.

This rearrangement joins TRBV19 to TRBJ1-2; TRBD1 agrees at 8 bases. The CDR3 length is 16 residues. The V gene's germline CDR1 is LNHDA and CDR2 SQIVND (reference sequence). Germline trimming cut 3 bases from V and 2 bases from J; bases unmatched to any gene: 8. CDR3 sequence reads: CASSISFRGQNYGYTF. CDR3 bases: TGTGCCAGTAGTATTTCCTTCAGGGGGCAGAACTATGGCTACACCTTC.

The V gene is TRBV28, the J gene TRBJ1-3; the D gene is possibly TRBD1 (5 bases). The CDR3 loop spans 14 amino acids. V was pared by 6 bases and J by 7 bases, with 16 bases between. Germline V lookup: CDR1 MDHEN, CDR2 SYDVKM. The CDR3 loop reads CASRPRDWANTIYF. Here the CDR3 DNA reads TGTGCCAGCAGGCCGCGGGACTGGGCGAACACCATATATTTT.

This clone was picked up a small number of times. The chain uses TRBV10-3 and TRBJ2-3; 7 bases fit TRBD2. V was pared by 8 bases and J by 2 bases, with 4 bases of the junction left unmatched. Germline V gives CDR1 ENHRY, CDR2 SYGVKD. CDR3 length equals 13 residues. The CDR3 reads CAIRGLLTDTQYF. CDR3 nucleotides: TGTGCCATCCGGGGACTACTCACAGATACGCAGTATTTT.

The V gene is TRBV9, the J gene TRBJ2-3, with D hard to call. Trimming shortened V by 0 bases and J by 1 base, and 9 bases separated the two germline ends. Germline values: CDR1 SGDLS, CDR2 YYNGEE. CDR3 length equals 15 residues. CDR3 loop: CASSVDYGGTDTQYF. The DNA of the CDR3 is TGTGCCAGCAGCGTAGACTACGGTGGCACAGATACGCAGTATTTT. Drawing the rest from reference TRBV9 and TRBJ2-3, the complete variable domain is DSGVTQTPKHLITATGQRVTLRCSPRSGDLSVYWYQQSLDQGLQFLIQYYNGEERAKGNILERFSAQQFPDLHSELNLSSLELGDSALYFCASSVDYGGTDTQYFGPGTRLTVL.

The chain joins TRBV6-5 to TRBJ2-7, with 9 bases lining up with TRBD1. Germline V gene data show CDR1 as MNHEY and CDR2 as SVGAGI. CDR3 length: 16 amino acids. V lost 0 bases, J lost 1 base, and 4 bases stayed unmatched. This CDR3 is CASSYSRTGVSYEQYF. The CDR3 bases are TGTGCCAGCAGTTACTCCCGGACAGGGGTTTCCTACGAGCAGTACTTC.

This sequence joins TRBV7-9 and TRBJ2-7, with TRBD1 matching over 8 bases. This CDR3 is built from 13 residues. With 5 bases clipped from V and 5 bases from J, the junction kept 5 bases outside the gene matches. The germline V gene encodes CDR1 SEHNR and CDR2 FQNEAQ (reference sequence). The CDR3 here is CASSPRGPDEQYF. DNA of the CDR3: TGTGCCAGCAGCCCCAGGGGGCCAGACGAGCAGTACTTC. Full variable domain (missing parts from reference TRBV7-9 and TRBJ2-7): DTGVSQNPRHKITKRGQNVTFRCDPISEHNRLYWYRQTLGQGPEFLTYFQNEAQLEKSRLLSDRFSAERPKGSFSTLEIQRTEQGDSAMYLCASSPRGPDEQYFGPGTRLTVT.

The V gene is TRBV28, the J gene TRBJ1-5, with a possible D match to TRBD1 (6 bases). Germline-derived CDR1 and CDR2 are MDHEN and SYDVKM. CDR3 length: 16 residues. V was clipped by 3 bases and J by 2 bases, with 14 bases between them. The CDR3 sequence: CASSFGGAGRNQPQHF. CDR3 DNA: TGTGCCAGCAGTTTTGGGGGCGCAGGGCGCAATCAGCCCCAGCATTTT.

The rearrangement joins TRBV12-3 or TRBV12-4 to TRBJ1-6; no clear D gene. Trimming left V 6 bases short and J 7 bases short, with 7 bases between. CDR3 length: 12 amino acids. In DNA, the CDR3 is TGTGCCAGCAGGAGGAACAATTCACCCCTCCACTTT. Amino acids: CASRRNNSPLHF.

V and J are TRBV5-1 and TRBJ2-7; 13 bases map to TRBD2. The CDR3 totals 16 residues. With V trimmed by 0 bases and J by 3 bases, 3 bases remained unmatched. Germline values: CDR1 SGHRS, CDR2 YFSETQ. CDR3 nucleotides: TGCGCCAGCAGCTTGGGGTGGACTAGCGGGGGCTACGAGCAGTACTTC. It yields the protein CASSLGWTSGGYEQYF.

V gene TRBV2 combines with J gene TRBJ1-2, with 9 bases aligning to TRBD1. Germline-derived CDR1 and CDR2 are SNHLY and FYNNEI. The CDR3 extends over 15 amino acids. V lost 9 bases, J lost 4 bases, and 12 bases stayed unmatched. The CDR3 DNA reads TGTGCCAGTTTGGGCCGGGACAGGGTATTCTATGGCTACACCTTC. Translated, it gives CASLGRDRVFYGYTF.

The CDR3 loop is CASSLLIGGGQPQHF. The CDR3 DNA sequence: TGTGCCAGCAGCCTCCTGATCGGAGGCGGCCAGCCCCAGCATTTT. The genes are TRBV16 and TRBJ1-5; D remains unclear. This CDR3 is built from 15 residues. Trimming removed 4 bases from V and 7 bases from J, with 17 bases in between. Germline CDR1 is KGHSY and CDR2 is FQNENV.

The V gene is TRBV24-1, the J gene TRBJ2-7, with 10 bases matching TRBD2. The CDR3 loop spans 15 amino acids. The trim removed 1 base at V and 3 bases at J, leaving 2 bases unmatched. The germline V gene has CDR1 KGHDR and CDR2 SFDVKD. CDR3 sequence (DNA): TGTGCCACCAGTGATTTAAGACTAGCGGGCTACGAGCAGTACTTC. Amino acid sequence: CATSDLRLAGYEQYF.

The V and J genes are TRBV12-2 and TRBJ2-7; the D call in the table, TRBD1, was not verified against the DNA. TRBV12-2 is a pseudogene. CDR3 size: 16 residues. Written as DNA, the CDR3 is TGTGCAAGTCGCTTAGCAAGGACAGGGGGCCCCTACGAGCAGTACTTC. Encoded protein: CASRLARTGGPYEQYF.

The chain combines TRBV30 with TRBJ1-1, with D perhaps matching TRBD1 (5 bases). CDR1 is GTSNPN, CDR2 SVGIG, per germline (reference sequence). With 1 base removed from V and 2 bases from J, the gap between germline ends came to 14 bases. This CDR3 is built from 15 residues. In DNA, the CDR3 is TGTGCCTGGAGTGGACAAGGGGCAGGAAACACTGAAGCTTTCTTT. Translating gives CAWSGQGAGNTEAFF. The full variable domain, completed using reference TRBV30 and TRBJ1-1, is SQTIHQWPATLVQPVGSPLSLECTVEGTSNPNLYWYRQAAGRGLQLLFYSVGIGQISSEVPQNLSASRPQDRQFILSSKKLLLSDSGFYLCAWSGQGAGNTEAFFGQGTRLTVV.

The rearrangement uses TRBV5-1 and TRBJ1-3, with unresolved D. Per germline, CDR1 SGHRS and CDR2 YFSETQ. This CDR3 is built from 15 residues. Trimming shortened V by 3 bases and J by 1 base, and 11 bases separated the two germline ends. DNA for the CDR3: TGCGCCAGCAGCTCGACGGGTCTTTCTGGAAACACCATATATTTT. Its translation is CASSSTGLSGNTIYF.

This clone turned up a few times. The chain is built from TRBV7-9 and TRBJ1-3; TRBD1 matches 10 bases. The CDR3 sequence is 15 residues long. Trimming at V came to 6 bases and at J to 4 bases, leaving 6 bases not matched to a gene. Germline values: CDR1 SEHNR, CDR2 FQNEAQ (reference sequence). CDR3 sequence: CASRGQGISGNTIYF. The CDR3 DNA follows: TGTGCCAGCAGGGGACAGGGGATTTCAGGAAACACCATATATTTT.

This chain joins TRBV19 and TRBJ2-1, with TRBD2 matching 14 bases. V lost 6 bases to trimming and J lost 12 bases; unmatched junction nucleotides: 19. The CDR3 loop spans 18 amino acids. The V gene's germline CDR1 is LNHDA and CDR2 SQIVND (reference sequence). The CDR3 nucleotides read TGTGCCAGTAGAACCGGGACTAGCGGGGGACAAAACGTGAAGGGGCAGTTCTTC. As protein: CASRTGTSGGQNVKGQFF.

As DNA, the CDR3 is TGCGCCAGCAGCTTGGAAGGGGGTCGTACCGGGGAGCTGTTTTTT. This sequence encodes CASSLEGGRTGELFF. V and J are TRBV5-1 and TRBJ2-2; possibly TRBD1 for D (6 bases). The length of the CDR3 is 15 residues. Germline lookup yields CDR1 SGHRS and CDR2 YFSETQ. Trimming cost V 0 bases and J 5 bases, with 11 bases left between them.

V gene TRBV4-2 combines with J gene TRBJ2-2; 8 bases align to TRBD2. The ends lost 7 bases at V and 1 base at J; junction bases unmatched: 2. From germline, CDR1 is LGHNA and CDR2 YNFKEQ. The CDR3 runs to 14 residues. In DNA, the CDR3 is TGTGCCAGCACACTAGCGGAGAACACCGGGGAGCTGTTTTTT. Amino acids: CASTLAENTGELFF.

This clone appeared once. The chain joins TRBV27 to TRBJ1-2; maybe TRBD1 (5 bases). The CDR3 is 15 amino acids. CDR1 MNHEY and CDR2 SMNVEV come from the germline V gene (reference sequence). Deletions cut 4 bases from V and 4 bases from J, with 16 bases between. CDR3 nucleotide sequence: TGTGCCAGCAGTTCCGATGTGGGGCGCGGCTATGGCTACACCTTC. This codes for CASSSDVGRGYGYTF.

V gene TRBV11-3 combines with J gene TRBJ2-7; D perhaps matches TRBD1 (6 bases). The CDR3 totals 11 residues. Trimming removed 5 bases at V and 7 bases at J, with 9 bases between. In germline, CDR1 is SGHNT, CDR2 YENEEA. The CDR3 region is CASSAGVEQYF. The CDR3 DNA reads TGTGCCAGCAGCGCAGGGGTGGAGCAGTACTTC. Combining the CDR3 with reference TRBV11-3 and TRBJ2-7 gives the whole variable domain EAGVVQSPRYKIIEKKQPVAFWCNPISGHNTLYWYLQNLGQGPELLIRYENEEAVDDSQLPKDRFSAERLKGVDSTLKIQPAELGDSAVYLCASSAGVEQYFGPGTRLTVT.

The chain combines TRBV6-1 with TRBJ1-2, with 9 nucleotides matching TRBD1. CDR3 length: 16 residues. CDR1 MNHNS and CDR2 SASEGT come from the germline V gene. The V and J ends lost 2 bases and 7 bases, in that order; junction bases with no gene match: 11. In nucleotides, the CDR3 is TGTGCCAGCAGTGAAAGTAGCGGGACAGGGTTTCGTGGCTACACCTTC. Its protein product is CASSESSGTGFRGYTF.

Only one count was recorded for this clone. V and J are TRBV10-3 and TRBJ2-7; the D gene is possibly TRBD1 (5 bases). The CDR3 spans 16 residues. V lost 5 bases and J 6 bases, leaving 23 bases between the germline ends. Germline V gene data show CDR1 as ENHRY and CDR2 as SYGVKD. The CDR3 nucleotides are TGTGCCATCAGTCCTCTTCGAGGTCAGGGATTGGGCGAGCAGTACTTC. Amino acid sequence: CAISPLRGQGLGEQYF.

The chain couples TRBV30 to TRBJ1-6; TRBD1 agrees at 7 bases. This CDR3 comprises 12 residues. The germline V gene has CDR1 GTSNPN and CDR2 SVGIG (reference sequence). With 5 bases clipped from V and 14 bases from J, the junction kept 9 bases outside the gene matches. The CDR3 spells CAWSGTDNALHF. The CDR3 nucleotides read TGTGCCTGGTCAGGGACAGACAACGCCCTCCACTTT.